The sequence of this TCR beta chain was determined in a study of CD8 T cells in Susac syndrome. With 4 bases removed from V and 0 bases from J, the gap between germline ends came to 16 bases. Germline loops: CDR1 MGHRA, CDR2 YSYEKL. The CDR3 contains 16 residues. Random-hexamer reverse transcription was applied to about 0.5 to 1 ug RNA. One entry per CDR3 protein, called by TCRdb with MiXCR from the immunoSEQ multiplex PCR reads. The sample shows more than 100,000 distinct CDR3 sequences, 75% to 90% of them seen only once. TCR beta sequencing covered blood CD8+ and CD4+ T cells. This clonotype occurred a few times.

The sample comprised CD8+ T cells from PBMCs. The genes are TRBV4-1 and TRBJ2-7, with a tentative D call TRBD1 (5 bases). This TCR derives from a human donor with multiple sclerosis. The CDR3 loop is CASSPDSVSVSYEQYF. The CDR3 DNA reads as TGCGCCAGCAGCCCAGACAGCGTATCAGTCTCCTACGAGCAGTACTTC.